One and the same sample provided the 26 T cell receptor beta chains below, sequenced in a study of kidney transplant recipient with SARS-CoV-2 infection. TCRdb re-analysed the reads in MiXCR, keeping a single row per CDR3 protein. The table has under 300,000 distinct CDR3 sequences, under 30% seen once; the top ten hold roughly 7%. This material consisted of a blood sample, taken at baseline and between days 110 and 120 from a kidney transplant recipient. These receptors all stem from a young adult male patient who had COVID-19 and was a kidney transplant recipient. Some of these T cells may belong to the graft donor.

Comment on this clonotype: A clone one base away is much larger, so this may be a read error. CDR3 region: CTSSIYRESRKTYGYTF. The CDR3 DNA sequence: TGTACCAGCAGCATTTATCGTGAATCTCGAAAGACCTATGGCTACACCTTC. The chain couples TRBV7-6 to TRBJ1-2; no clear D gene. CDR1 and CDR2 (germline): SGHVS, FNYEAQ. This CDR3 is 17 amino acids long.

This clonotype came up a few times. The chain has TRBV20-1 and TRBJ2-3; D is possibly TRBD2 (6 bases). The V and J ends lost 5 bases and 2 bases respectively, with 11 bases between them. The CDR3 sequence is 13 residues long. Germline V lookup: CDR1 DFQATT, CDR2 SNEGSKA (reference sequence). Written as DNA, the CDR3 is TGCAGTGCTGGCCGGGAGTCCACAGATACGCAGTATTTT. This sequence encodes CSAGRESTDTQYF.

This clonotype was observed many times. The chain combines TRBV5-4 with TRBJ2-2; tentative D call: TRBD1 (5 bases). V lost 7 bases to trimming and J lost 7 bases, with 8 bases between them. CDR3 length equals 11 residues. Germline CDR1 SGHNT, CDR2 YYREEE (reference sequence). The CDR3 reads CASQGVGELFF. The CDR3 DNA follows: TGTGCCAGCCAGGGCGTCGGGGAGCTGTTTTTT.

This clonotype has at least ten counts. The V call is TRBV29-1, the J call TRBJ1-3; D uncertain. The germline V gene has CDR1 SQVTM and CDR2 ANQGSEA. The germline V and J ends were trimmed by 7 bases and 0 bases, with 13 bases remaining between them. The CDR3 spans 14 residues. CDR3 sequence: CSAADPSSGNTIYF. In DNA, the CDR3 is TGCAGCGCCGCCGACCCGAGCTCTGGAAACACCATATATTTT.

At least ten counts were recorded for this clonotype. The gene calls are TRBV7-9 and TRBJ2-3; D tentatively reads TRBD1 or TRBD2 (5 bases each). This CDR3 comprises 17 residues. V was pared by 7 bases and J by 0 bases, with 20 bases between. Germline V gives CDR1 SEHNR, CDR2 FQNEAQ (reference sequence). The CDR3 loop reads CASTGQGPEGSTDTQYF. The CDR3 nucleotides read TGTGCCAGCACGGGGCAGGGCCCCGAGGGGAGCACAGATACGCAGTATTTT. Full variable domain (outside the CDR3, taken from reference TRBV7-9 and TRBJ2-3): DTGVSQNPRHKITKRGQNVTFRCDPISEHNRLYWYRQTLGQGPEFLTYFQNEAQLEKSRLLSDRFSAERPKGSFSTLEIQRTEQGDSAMYLCASTGQGPEGSTDTQYFGPGTRLTVL.

In its sample, this clonotype was seen many times. The V gene is TRBV10-1, the J gene TRBJ1-2, with D hard to call. Germline CDR1 is WNHNN and CDR2 is SYGVQD (reference sequence). The ends were cut back, 5 bases at V and 4 bases at J, with 23 bases in the middle. This CDR3 comprises 17 residues. CDR3 nucleotides: TGCGCCAGCAGTACCGTCTCAAGATCGCGAAAGACCTATGGCTACACCTTC. This sequence encodes CASSTVSRSRKTYGYTF.

This chain uses TRBV5-4 with TRBJ1-2; no firm D call. CDR1 and CDR2 (germline): SGHNT, YYREEE (reference sequence). This CDR3 comprises 16 residues. Trimming pared 7 bases from V and 4 bases from J, leaving 23 bases between. The CDR3 nucleotides are TGTGCCAGCGTTGGGCTCGTACCAGGAAATACCTATGGCTACACCTTC. Residues: CASVGLVPGNTYGYTF.

The genes are TRBV21-1 and TRBJ2-5; the D call of TRBD2 is as the table states it, not checked on the DNA. TRBV21-1 is marked as a pseudogene. CDR3 length: 16 amino acids. The DNA for the CDR3 is TGTGCCAGCAGCGGCACGGAGCGGAAATTACAAGAGACCCAGTACTTC. Encoded protein: CASSGTERKLQETQYF.

This clonotype was recorded at least ten times. CDR3 sequence reads: CASSFLGAGELFF. CDR3 nucleotide sequence: TGTGCCAGCAGCTTTTTGGGGGCCGGGGAGCTGTTTTTT. The rearrangement joins TRBV11-1 to TRBJ2-2; perhaps D is TRBD1 or TRBD2 (5 bases each). The CDR3 extends over 13 amino acids. The germline CDR1 and CDR2 sequences are SGHAT and FQDESV (reference sequence). V lost 3 bases, J lost 6 bases, and 8 bases lay in between.

Note on this clonotype: One end of the junction varies from germline; a read error may be responsible. The chain is built from TRBV15 and TRBJ2-1, with 13 bases that match TRBD2. Germline CDR1 is LNHNV and CDR2 is YYDKDF (reference sequence). The CDR3 length is 16 residues. CDR3 in amino acids: CTTSTGLAGARDEQFF. The CDR3, as DNA: TGTACCACCAGCACCGGACTAGCGGGGGCTAGGGATGAGCAGTTCTTC.

A remark on this clonotype: This may stem from a read error, because a much larger clone lies one nucleotide away. The gene calls are TRBV5-1 and TRBJ2-4; D is unresolved. The J call may be in error: the DNA end matches TRBJ2-7 better. From germline, CDR1 is SGHRS and CDR2 YFSETQ. This CDR3 region has 17 residues. The CDR3 protein is CASSLGARQDFPYEQYF. The CDR3 region has the DNA TGCGCCAGCAGCTTGGGGGCGCGGCAGGATTTTCCCTACGAGCAGTACTTC.

The V and J genes are TRBV6-5 and TRBJ2-5; D possibly matches TRBD1 or TRBD2 (6 bases each). Germline V gives CDR1 MNHEY, CDR2 SVGAGI. Trimming pared 6 bases from V and 5 bases from J, leaving 19 bases between. There are 15 residues in the CDR3. CDR3 loop: CASRGWGALGETQYF. In DNA, the CDR3 is TGTGCCAGCAGGGGGTGGGGGGCTCTTGGGGAGACCCAGTACTTC.

Concerning this clonotype itself: Since a much larger clone is just one base distant, this may be a read error. The rearrangement joins TRBV6-5 to TRBJ1-2; the D is unclear. This CDR3 has 17 amino acids. CDR1 is MNHEY and CDR2 is SVGAGI in the germline V gene. The V gene lost 5 bases and the J gene lost 4 bases, with 23 bases spanning the gap. CDR3 nucleotide sequence: TGTGCCAGCAGTCGCGATCAGCCTTACGGAAAGACCTATGGCTACACCTTC. Its translation is CASSRDQPYGKTYGYTF.

This clonotype has a count of ten or more. The chain recombines TRBV28 with TRBJ1-1, with D unresolved. V was pared by 3 bases and J by 6 bases, with 14 bases between. In germline, CDR1 is MDHEN, CDR2 SYDVKM. This CDR3 spans 14 amino acids. The CDR3 nucleotides read TGTGCCAGCAGTTTCCTCTCAGGATCGGCTGAAGCTTTCTTT. Translated: CASSFLSGSAEAFF.

Comments on this clonotype: A much larger clone differs from this one at a single base, so this may be a read error. The V call is TRBV29-1, the J call TRBJ1-2; 7 nucleotides agree with TRBD1. The V and J ends lost 6 bases and 3 bases, in that order; junction bases with no gene match: 10. Germline V gives CDR1 SQVTM, CDR2 ANQGSEA. This CDR3 comprises 14 residues. The CDR3 reads CSVNYAGTDYGYTF. In DNA form, the CDR3 reads TGCAGCGTCAACTACGCCGGGACAGACTATGGCTACACCTTC.

As for this clonotype: A junction end diverges from the germline sequence, so it may reflect a read error. CDR3 bases: TGTGCCAGCAGCAAGCGAGCGGTCGTTAGAAAGACCTATGGCTGCACCTTC. Its protein is CASSKRAVVRKTYGCTF. The chain has TRBV16 and TRBJ1-2; D remains unclear. This CDR3 contains 17 residues. Germline loops: CDR1 KGHSY, CDR2 FQNENV.

As for this clonotype: A read error may explain this, as a much larger clone is one base away. The gene calls are TRBV29-1 and TRBJ1-2, with D maybe TRBD1 (6 bases). CDR1 is SQVTM, CDR2 ANQGSEA, per germline. This CDR3 comprises 12 residues. V lost 7 bases, J lost 8 bases, and 17 bases lay in between. CDR3 amino acids: CSATGSLGGYTF. The CDR3 DNA sequence: TGCAGCGCAACAGGGTCTCTGGGAGGCTACACCTTC.

This clonotype was observed at least ten times. One end of the junction is discordant with germline, which a read error may explain. V usage is TRBV18 and J usage is TRBJ2-2; TRBD1 matches 7 bases. This CDR3 has 15 residues. CDR1 and CDR2 (germline): KGHSH, LQKENI. CDR3 nucleotides: TGCGCCAGCAGCCCTGGGACAGCTAACACCGGGGAGCTGTTTTTT. Encoded protein: CASSPGTANTGELFF. The complete variable domain, with remaining parts taken from reference TRBV18 and TRBJ2-2, reads NAGVMQNPRHLVRRRGQEARLRCSPMKGHSHVYWYRQLPEEGLKFMVYLQKENIIDESGMPKERFSAEFPKEGPSILRIQQVVRGDSAAYFCASSPGTANTGELFFGEGSRLTVL.

This clonotype showed up just a few times. The gene calls are TRBV25-1 and TRBJ2-3; 9 positions match TRBD2. The CDR3 is made up of 21 amino acids. The V gene end was trimmed by 3 bases and the J gene end by 2 bases; junction bases not matched to a gene: 21. Germline loops: CDR1 MGHDK, CDR2 SYGVNS. Here the CDR3 DNA reads TGTGCCAGCAGTGATGTTTACCTAGCGGGGACCCTGGCATCCCACACAGATACGCAGTATTTT. Its translation is CASSDVYLAGTLASHTDTQYF. Filled out from reference TRBV25-1 and TRBJ2-3, the complete variable domain reads EADIYQTPRYLVIGTGKKITLECSQTMGHDKMYWYQQDPGMELHLIHYSYGVNSTEKGDLSSESTVSRIRTEHFPLTLESARPSHTSQYLCASSDVYLAGTLASHTDTQYFGPGTRLTVL.

A word on this clonotype: A much larger clone differs by one base, so this may be a read error. The rearrangement joins TRBV7-3 to TRBJ1-2; a weak D match, TRBD1 (5 bases). The CDR3 spans 13 residues. Germline-derived CDR1 and CDR2 are SGHTA and FQGTGA. Written as DNA, the CDR3 is TGTACCAGCAGGCTCGGGACGGGCTATGGCTACACCTTC. It codes for CTSRLGTGYGYTF.

In its sample, this clonotype was seen many times. The chain employs TRBV24-1 and TRBJ1-2; D gene unclear. The CDR3 sequence is 17 residues long. Germline V gene data show CDR1 as KGHDR and CDR2 as SFDVKD. V lost 5 bases and J lost 4, with 22 bases in between. In nucleotides, the CDR3 is TGTGCCACCAGTGTTTGTTCTAGTACCAGAAAGACCTATGGCTACACCTTC. It encodes CATSVCSSTRKTYGYTF.

This clonotype was seen at least ten times. This chain uses TRBV7-7 with TRBJ1-2; D ambiguous. CDR3 length: 17 residues. Germline lookup yields CDR1 SSHAT and CDR2 FNYEAQ (reference sequence). V was pared by 5 bases and J by 4 bases, with 23 bases between. CDR3 coding DNA: TGTGCCAGCAGCCTTCAGCATAAGTGCCGAAAGACCTATGGCTACACCTTC. Its protein is CASSLQHKCRKTYGYTF. Full variable domain (outside the CDR3, taken from reference TRBV7-7 and TRBJ1-2): GAGVSQSPRYKVTKRGQDVTLRCDPISSHATLYWYQQALGQGPEFLTYFNYEAQPDKSGLPSDRFSAERPEGSISTLTIQRTEQRDSAMYRCASSLQHKCRKTYGYTFGSGTRLTVV.

This clonotype was seen only once. The J gene is TRBJ2-3, the V gene TRBV9, with no clear D. Trimming shortened V by 3 bases and J by 6 bases, and 11 bases separated the two germline ends. CDR1 and CDR2 (germline): SGDLS, YYNGEE. The CDR3 loop spans 13 amino acids. CDR3 region: CASSAPTGDTQYF. CDR3 coding DNA: TGTGCCAGCAGCGCCCCGACGGGTGATACGCAGTATTTT.

This clonotype occurred many times. The chain has TRBV27 and TRBJ2-7; 7 nucleotides line up with TRBD1. With V trimmed by 9 bases and J by 0 bases, 5 bases remained unmatched. The CDR3 totals 13 residues. Germline V CDR1 and CDR2: MNHEY, SMNVEV (reference sequence). For the CDR3, the DNA is TGTGCCAGTCACAGGGGCGGCTCCTACGAGCAGTACTTC. Protein: CASHRGGSYEQYF.

As to this clonotype: A clone one base away is much larger, so this may be a read error. The V and J genes are TRBV4-1 and TRBJ1-4, with 8 bases lining up with TRBD1. CDR1 is MGHRA and CDR2 is YSYEKL in the germline V gene. V lost 4 bases, J lost 3 bases, and 13 bases stayed unmatched. The CDR3 has 18 amino acids. The DNA of the CDR3 is TGCGCCAGCAGCCGCGGACAGTTTCAGGGGGCAGCTAATGAAAAACTGTTTTTT. Translating gives CASSRGQFQGAANEKLFF.

By its share, this clonotype is medium-sized. The gene calls are TRBV4-3 and TRBJ1-2, with D uncertain. Germline CDR1 reads LGHNA; CDR2 reads YSLEER. The ends were cut back, 0 bases at V and 6 bases at J, with 14 bases in the middle. This CDR3 is 15 amino acids long. As DNA, the CDR3 is TGCGCCAGCAGCCAAGAGGAGGGTAGGGTTGATGGCTACACCTTC. Translated: CASSQEEGRVDGYTF.